This T cell receptor beta chain was retrieved from a study of OX40 agonist ivuxolimab in advanced cancers. Notes on the research overall: Ivuxolimab was an agonistic, fully human IgG2 monoclonal antibody directed against OX40 (CD134), a costimulatory receptor. The paper covers the monotherapy dose-escalation part of the phase I ivuxolimab trial, which included N of about 50 patients. In the dose-escalation cohort, 70% to 85% of patients were male, and the mean age was approximately 55 years, with a range of roughly 23 to 85. Three dose-escalation patients achieved partial responses, one with hepatocellular carcinoma and two with cutaneous melanoma. Patients were allowed to have had prior anti-PD-1, anti-PD-L1 or anti-CTLA-4 therapy, and around 41% of the dose-escalation patients had previously received checkpoint inhibitors. Intravenous ivuxolimab was administered to patients every 2 weeks at six dose levels: 0.01, 0.1, 0.3, 1.5, 3 and 10 mg/kg. Peripheral TCRbeta sequencing was intended to test whether TCR sequence diversity was altered and clonal T-cell expansion was caused by ivuxolimab. Of the approximately 50 patients in dose escalation, around 19 had hepatocellular carcinoma, roughly 15 had melanoma, 9 had renal cell carcinoma and 9 had head and neck cancer.

The trial excluded patients who had a history of autoimmune disease or were on systemic immunosuppression. Peripheral blood for TCR sequencing was drawn from every dose cohort at baseline, at cycle 4 day 1 and at cycle 7 day 1. Samples were obtained from an open-label, multicenter, first-in-human phase I dose-escalation trial of ivuxolimab. Adults with locally advanced or metastatic melanoma, renal cell, hepatocellular, or head and neck squamous cell carcinoma were enrolled in the trial. Before TCR sequencing, CD4+ and CD8+ T cells were separately sorted from peripheral blood. Results and caveats for the whole study, not just this receptor: After ivuxolimab, CD8+ T cells had more expanded clones than CD4+ T cells on average. The antigen specificity of the peripheral T cells that underwent clonal expansion was not determined. Low levels of normalized T-cell clonal expansion were also seen in some patients who did not respond. At doses of 0.1 to 3.0 mg/kg, clonal expansion of both CD4+ and CD8+ T cells in blood was seen between baseline and week 6. In the 0.1-3.0 mg/kg groups, partial responders had among the lowest normalized peripheral clonal expansion, particularly in CD8+ T cells.

Genomic DNA was isolated from the sorted cells so that the TCRbeta CDR3 region could be sequenced. TCRbeta CDR3 regions were sequenced using the immunoSEQ Assay. TCRdb took this table from immuneACCESS and kept in-frame rearrangements with V and J called. Such tables lack part of the clones; where checked against another copy, unresolved V genes explain under half of the gap, and the rest is unexplained. For this sample there are 25,000 to 40,000 clones; around nine tenths appear just once. The ten biggest clones cover 30% to 35% of the sample. The trim is 3 bases for V and 9 bases for J, with a gap of 12 bases between the germline ends. CDR1 and CDR2 were assigned from the germline V gene (reference sequence) as LNHNV and YYDKDF. The CDR3 starts with the cysteine, ends with the phenylalanine, and has 13 residues. Only the CDR3 DNA is retained, 39 bases long and in frame from the first base. In regard to this clone: Its antigen is not yet known. No qualities accompany the bases; no much larger clone lies one base away.

The sequence was collected from an adult with an advanced solid tumor such as melanoma, head and neck, liver or kidney cancer. The rearrangement joined TRBV15 to TRBJ2-1, and perhaps TRBD2 as D gene, on 6 matching bases. The sample here was CD4+ or CD8+ T cells sorted from blood, taken in a trial of the OX40 agonist ivuxolimab. This receptor carries the CDR3 CATSRGGQVEQFF. The DNA sequence reads TGTGCCACCAGCAGGGGAGGCCAAGTTGAGCAGTTCTTC.